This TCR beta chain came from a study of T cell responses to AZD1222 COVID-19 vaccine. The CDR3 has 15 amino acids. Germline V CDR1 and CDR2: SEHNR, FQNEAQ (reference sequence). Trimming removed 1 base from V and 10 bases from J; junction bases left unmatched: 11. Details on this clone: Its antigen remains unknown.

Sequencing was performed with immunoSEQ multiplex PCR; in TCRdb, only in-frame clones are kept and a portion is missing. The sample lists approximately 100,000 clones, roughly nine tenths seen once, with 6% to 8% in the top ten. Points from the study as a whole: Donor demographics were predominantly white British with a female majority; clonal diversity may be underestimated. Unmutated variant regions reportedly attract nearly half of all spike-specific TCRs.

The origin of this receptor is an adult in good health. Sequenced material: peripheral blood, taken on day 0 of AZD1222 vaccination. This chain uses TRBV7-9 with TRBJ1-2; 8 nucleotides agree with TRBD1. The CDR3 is CASSLDRQGNMIYTF. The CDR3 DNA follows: TGTGCCAGCAGCTTAGACCGACAGGGGAATATGATCTACACCTTC.